This TCR beta chain emerged from a study of siplizumab effects on memory and regulatory T cells. Study-wide context: Siplizumab at 1 ug/mL was tested against drug-free controls in paired reactions.

Cells from the mixed lymphocyte reaction were cocultured for around 6 days at 37°C. The study, taken as a whole, reports: The naive T cell population seemed more diverse than memory cells and seemed a major contributor to the alloresponse.

Profiled with immunoSEQ multiplex PCR; TCRdb holds only in-frame clones, not every one. The data show some 20,000 clones, with around 42% seen just once and under 5% held by the top ten. The CDR3 has 15 amino acids. V lost 3 bases to trimming and J lost 4 bases, with 16 bases between them. Germline V gene data show CDR1 as LNHDA and CDR2 as SQIVND (reference sequence). About this clone itself: What it recognizes is unknown.

The chain recombines TRBV19 with TRBJ2-7; D might be TRBD1 or TRBD2, each matching 5 bases. The specimen was CFSE-low (dividing) CD4+ T cells sorted from an allogeneic mixed lymphocyte reaction. The TCR comes from a human donor in good health; the cells came from an allogeneic mixed lymphocyte reaction. The CDR3 loop is CASSIRGAHDYEQYF. CDR3 nucleotide sequence: TGTGCCAGTAGTATTAGAGGGGCCCACGATTACGAGCAGTACTTC.